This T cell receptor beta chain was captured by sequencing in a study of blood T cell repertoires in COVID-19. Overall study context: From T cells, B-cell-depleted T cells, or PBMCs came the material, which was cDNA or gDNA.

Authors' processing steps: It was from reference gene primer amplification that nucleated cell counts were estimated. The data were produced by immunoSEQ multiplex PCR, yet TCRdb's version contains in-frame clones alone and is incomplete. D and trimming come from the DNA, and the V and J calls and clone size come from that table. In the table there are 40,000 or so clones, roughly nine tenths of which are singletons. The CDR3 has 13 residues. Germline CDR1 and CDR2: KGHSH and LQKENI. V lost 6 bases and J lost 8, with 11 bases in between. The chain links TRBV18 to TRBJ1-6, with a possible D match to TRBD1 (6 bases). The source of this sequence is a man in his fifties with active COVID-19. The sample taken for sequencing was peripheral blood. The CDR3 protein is CASSEGGHSPLHF. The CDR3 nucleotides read TGTGCCAGCTCTGAGGGGGGGCATTCACCCCTCCACTTT.